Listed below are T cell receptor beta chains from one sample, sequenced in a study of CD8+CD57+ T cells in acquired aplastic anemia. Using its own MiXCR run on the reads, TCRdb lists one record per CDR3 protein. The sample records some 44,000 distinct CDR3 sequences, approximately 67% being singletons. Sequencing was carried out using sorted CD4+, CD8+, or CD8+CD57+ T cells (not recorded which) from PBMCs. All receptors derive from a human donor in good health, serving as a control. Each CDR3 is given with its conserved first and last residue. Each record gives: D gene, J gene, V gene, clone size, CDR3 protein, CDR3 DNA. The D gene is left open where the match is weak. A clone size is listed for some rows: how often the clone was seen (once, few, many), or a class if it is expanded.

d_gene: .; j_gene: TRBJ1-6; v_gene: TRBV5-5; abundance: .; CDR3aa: CASSVTGFNSPLHF; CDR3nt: TGTGCCAGCAGCGTCACAGGGTTTAATTCACCCCTCCACTTT
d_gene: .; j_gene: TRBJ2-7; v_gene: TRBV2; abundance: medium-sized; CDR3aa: CASSFQGYNSYEQYF; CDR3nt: TGTGCCAGCAGTTTCCAGGGTTACAATTCCTACGAGCAGTACTTC
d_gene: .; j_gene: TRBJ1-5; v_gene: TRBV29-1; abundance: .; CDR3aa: CGVEESGDQPQHF; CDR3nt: TGCGGCGTTGAAGAGTCGGGGGATCAGCCCCAGCATTTT
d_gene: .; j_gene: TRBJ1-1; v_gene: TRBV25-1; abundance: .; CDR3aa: CASSGQALAGTEAFF; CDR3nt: TGTGCCAGCAGTGGACAGGCGTTGGCGGGCACTGAAGCTTTCTTT
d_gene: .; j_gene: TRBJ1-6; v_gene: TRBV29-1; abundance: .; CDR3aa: CASSLAQGSAPLHF; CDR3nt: TGTGCCAGCAGCTTAGCGCAGGGGTCTGCACCCCTCCACTTT
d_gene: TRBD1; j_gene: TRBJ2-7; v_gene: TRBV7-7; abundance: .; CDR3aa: CASSFGTGVSYEQYF; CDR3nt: TGTGCTAGCAGCTTCGGGACAGGGGTCTCCTACGAGCAGTACTTC
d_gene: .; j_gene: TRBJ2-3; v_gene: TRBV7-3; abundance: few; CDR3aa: CASSLMGGATDTQYF; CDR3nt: TGTGCCAGCAGCTTAATGGGGGGGGCCACAGATACGCAGTATTTT
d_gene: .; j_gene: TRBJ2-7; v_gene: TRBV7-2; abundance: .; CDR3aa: CASRVRPNSYEQYF; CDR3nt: TGTGCCAGCAGAGTACGTCCCAACTCCTACGAGCAGTACTTC
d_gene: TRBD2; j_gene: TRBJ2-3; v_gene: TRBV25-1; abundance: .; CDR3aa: CASSALGGAGEDTQYF; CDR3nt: TGTGCCAGCAGCGCACTGGGGGGAGCGGGGGAGGATACGCAGTATTTT
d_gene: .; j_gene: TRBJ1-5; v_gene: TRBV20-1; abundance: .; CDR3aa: CSAPGRGNQPQHF; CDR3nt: TGCAGTGCTCCAGGACGGGGGAATCAGCCCCAGCATTTT
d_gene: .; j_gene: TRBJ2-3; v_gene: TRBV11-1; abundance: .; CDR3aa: CASTLVGQSAVDTQYF; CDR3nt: TGTGCCAGCACCCTAGTTGGACAATCGGCAGTAGATACGCAGTATTTT
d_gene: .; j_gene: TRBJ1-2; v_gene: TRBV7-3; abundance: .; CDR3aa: CASSLSVAATGYTF; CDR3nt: TGTGCCAGCAGCTTATCTGTCGCGGCCACTGGCTACACCTTC
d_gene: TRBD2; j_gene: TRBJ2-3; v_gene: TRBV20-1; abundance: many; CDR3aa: CSPQRGPSTDTQYF; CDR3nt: TGCAGTCCTCAGCGGGGACCTAGCACAGATACGCAGTATTTT
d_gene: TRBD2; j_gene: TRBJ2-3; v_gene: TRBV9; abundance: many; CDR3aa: CASSSSGSTDTQYF; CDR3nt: TGTGCCAGCAGCTCTAGCGGAAGCACAGATACGCAGTATTTT
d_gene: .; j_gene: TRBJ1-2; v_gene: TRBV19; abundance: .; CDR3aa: CASSFGAAGYTF; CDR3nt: TGTGCCAGTAGTTTCGGGGCTGCAGGCTACACCTTC
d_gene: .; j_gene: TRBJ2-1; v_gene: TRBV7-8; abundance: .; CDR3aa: CASSLGTSYNEQFF; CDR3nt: TGTGCCAGCAGCTTAGGTACTAGCTACAATGAGCAGTTCTTC
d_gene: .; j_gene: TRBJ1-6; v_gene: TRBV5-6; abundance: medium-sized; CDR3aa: CASSLRSGRDSPLHF; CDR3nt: TGTGCCAGCAGCTTGAGATCCGGAAGGGATTCACCCCTCCACTTT
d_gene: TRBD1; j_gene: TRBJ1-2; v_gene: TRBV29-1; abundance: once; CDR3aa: CSVERTGSAGYTF; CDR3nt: TGCAGCGTTGAAAGGACAGGCTCGGCTGGCTACACCTTC
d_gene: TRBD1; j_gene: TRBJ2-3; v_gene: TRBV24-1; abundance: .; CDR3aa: CATSTFKTGGRNTQYF; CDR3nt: TGTGCCACCAGCACTTTTAAGACAGGGGGCAGAAATACGCAGTATTTT
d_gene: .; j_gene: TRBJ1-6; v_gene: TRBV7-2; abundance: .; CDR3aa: CASSLDSPLHF; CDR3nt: TGTGCCAGCAGCTTAGATTCACCCCTCCACTTT
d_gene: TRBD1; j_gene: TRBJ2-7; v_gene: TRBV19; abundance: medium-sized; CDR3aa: CASQPRDRSSYEQYF; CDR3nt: TGTGCCAGCCAGCCCCGGGACAGGAGCTCCTACGAGCAGTACTTC
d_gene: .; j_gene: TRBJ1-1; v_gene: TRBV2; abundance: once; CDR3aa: CASIPDLAGTEAFF; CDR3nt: TGTGCCAGCATCCCGGACCTGGCGGGGACTGAAGCTTTCTTT
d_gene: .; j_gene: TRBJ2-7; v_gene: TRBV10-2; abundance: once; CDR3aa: CASSGQTSYEQYF; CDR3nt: TGCGCCAGCAGCGGACAGACCTCCTACGAGCAGTACTTC
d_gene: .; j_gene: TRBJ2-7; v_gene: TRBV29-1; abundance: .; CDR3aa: CSVASEITYEQYF; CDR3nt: TGCAGCGTTGCTTCGGAGATTACCTACGAGCAGTACTTC
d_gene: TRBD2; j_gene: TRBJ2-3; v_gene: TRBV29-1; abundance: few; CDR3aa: CSVVTSGGTDTQYF; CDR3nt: TGCAGCGTTGTAACTAGCGGGGGCACAGATACGCAGTATTTT
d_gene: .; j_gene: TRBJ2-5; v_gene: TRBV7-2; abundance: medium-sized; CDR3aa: CASSLASSEVQETQYF; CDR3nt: TGTGCCAGCAGCTTAGCCTCTAGCGAAGTCCAAGAGACCCAGTACTTC
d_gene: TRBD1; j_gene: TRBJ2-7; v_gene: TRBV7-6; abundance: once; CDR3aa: CASSLGTGGNDEQYF; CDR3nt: TGTGCCAGCAGCCTGGGGACAGGGGGCAATGACGAGCAGTACTTC
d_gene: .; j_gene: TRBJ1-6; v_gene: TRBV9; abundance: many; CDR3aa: CASSVVDSPISPLHF; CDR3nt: TGTGCCAGCAGCGTAGTGGACTCACCGATTTCACCCCTCCACTTT
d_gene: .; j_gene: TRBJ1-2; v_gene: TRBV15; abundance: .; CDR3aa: CATSRGGYDGYTF; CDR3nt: TGTGCCACCAGCAGAGGGGGGTACGATGGCTACACCTTC
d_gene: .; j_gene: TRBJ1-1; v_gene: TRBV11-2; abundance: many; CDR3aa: CASSLRSAWEEDTEAFF; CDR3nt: TGTGCCAGCAGCTTGCGCAGTGCCTGGGAGGAGGACACTGAAGCTTTCTTT